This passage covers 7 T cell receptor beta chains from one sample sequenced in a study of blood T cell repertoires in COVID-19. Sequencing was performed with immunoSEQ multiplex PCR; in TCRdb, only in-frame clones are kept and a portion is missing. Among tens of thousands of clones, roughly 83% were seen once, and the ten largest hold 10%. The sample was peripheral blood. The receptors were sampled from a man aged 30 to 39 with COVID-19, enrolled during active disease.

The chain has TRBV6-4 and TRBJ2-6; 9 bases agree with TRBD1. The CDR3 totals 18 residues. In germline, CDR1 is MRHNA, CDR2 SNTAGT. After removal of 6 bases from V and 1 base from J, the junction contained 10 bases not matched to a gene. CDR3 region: CASSQEGQGLSGANVLTF. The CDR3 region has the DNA TGTGCCAGCAGCCAAGAGGGACAGGGCCTATCTGGGGCCAACGTCCTGACTTTC.

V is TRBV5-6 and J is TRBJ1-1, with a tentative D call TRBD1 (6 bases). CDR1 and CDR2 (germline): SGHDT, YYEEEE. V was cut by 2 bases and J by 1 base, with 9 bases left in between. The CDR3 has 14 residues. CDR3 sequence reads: CASSLDRPNTEAFF. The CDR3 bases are TGTGCCAGCAGCTTAGACAGGCCGAACACTGAAGCTTTCTTT. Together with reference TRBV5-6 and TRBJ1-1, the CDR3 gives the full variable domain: DAGVTQSPTHLIKTRGQQVTLRCSPKSGHDTVSWYQQALGQGPQFIFQYYEEEERQRGNFPDRFSGHQFPNYSSELNVNALLLGDSALYLCASSLDRPNTEAFFGQGTRLTVV.

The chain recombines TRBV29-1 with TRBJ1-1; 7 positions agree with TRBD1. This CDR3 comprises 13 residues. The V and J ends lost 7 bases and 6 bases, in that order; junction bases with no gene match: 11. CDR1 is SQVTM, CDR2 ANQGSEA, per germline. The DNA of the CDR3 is TGCAGCGGTCATACAGGGGAAGGGGCTGAAGCTTTCTTT. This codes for CSGHTGEGAEAFF.

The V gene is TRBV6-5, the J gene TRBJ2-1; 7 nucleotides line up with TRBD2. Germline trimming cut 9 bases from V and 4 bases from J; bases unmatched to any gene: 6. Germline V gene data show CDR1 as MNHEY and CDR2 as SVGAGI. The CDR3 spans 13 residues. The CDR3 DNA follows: TGTGCCAGTCGACCGGGACTATACAATGAGCAGTTCTTC. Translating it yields CASRPGLYNEQFF.

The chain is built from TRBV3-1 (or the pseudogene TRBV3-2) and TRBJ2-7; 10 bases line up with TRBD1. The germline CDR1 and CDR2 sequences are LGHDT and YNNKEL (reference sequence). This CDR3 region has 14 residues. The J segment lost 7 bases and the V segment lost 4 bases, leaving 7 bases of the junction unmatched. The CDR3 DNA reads TGTGCCAGCAGCCGAAGGGACAGGGGTTGGGAGCAGTACTTC. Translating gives CASSRRDRGWEQYF.

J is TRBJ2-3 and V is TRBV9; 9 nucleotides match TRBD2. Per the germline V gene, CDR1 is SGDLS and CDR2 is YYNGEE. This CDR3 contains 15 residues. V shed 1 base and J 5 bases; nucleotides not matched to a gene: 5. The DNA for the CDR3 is TGTGCCAGCAGCGTATTGCGTAGCGGGAGAGATACGCAGTATTTT. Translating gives CASSVLRSGRDTQYF.

The CDR3 loop reads CASSLGAGSSGNTIYF. The CDR3 bases are TGTGCCAGCAGCTTAGGTGCGGGGTCGTCGGGAAACACCATATATTTT. This sequence joins TRBV7-9 and TRBJ1-3, with D unclear. The CDR3 length is 16 residues. Trimming left V 1 base short and J 4 bases short, with 14 bases between. The germline V gene has CDR1 SEHNR and CDR2 FQNEAQ (reference sequence).